This T cell receptor (beta chain) was recorded in a study of cytomegalovirus exposure and HLA in healthy donors. As regards this clone: Its target is unknown.

PCR was performed using 60 Vbeta and 13 Jbeta primers. Sequenced by immunoSEQ multiplex PCR; TCRdb stores in-frame clones only, minus some. The sample holds 220,000 or so clones; almost 80% are singletons and the top ten take 3.5% to 4%. Study-level results: Three chains tied to CMV proved CMV antigen-specific in vitro.

Trimming took 3 bases from V and 6 from J; bases not matched to a gene: 2. Germline assignment: CDR1 MRHNA and CDR2 SNTAGT. The CDR3 sequence is 14 residues long. The rearrangement uses TRBV6-4 and TRBJ1-6; 7 bases map to TRBD1. The clonotype was recovered from a male donor in good health and CMV-seronegative. Sequenced input: PBMCs. CDR3 amino acids: CASSEQGSNSPLHF. CDR3 DNA sequence: TGTGCCAGCAGTGAACAGGGGAGTAATTCACCCCTCCACTTT.